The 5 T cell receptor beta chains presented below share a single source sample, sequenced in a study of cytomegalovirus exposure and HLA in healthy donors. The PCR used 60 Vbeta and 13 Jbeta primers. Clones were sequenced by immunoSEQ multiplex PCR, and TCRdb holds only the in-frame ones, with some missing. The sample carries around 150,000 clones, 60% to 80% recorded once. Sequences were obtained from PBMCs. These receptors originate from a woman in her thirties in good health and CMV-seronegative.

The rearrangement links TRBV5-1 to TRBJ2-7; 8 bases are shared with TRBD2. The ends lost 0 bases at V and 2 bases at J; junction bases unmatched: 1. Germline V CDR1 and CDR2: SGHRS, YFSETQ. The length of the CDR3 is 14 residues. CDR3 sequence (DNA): TGCGCCAGCAGCTTGGCCGGGGGGGCCTACGAGCAGTACTTC. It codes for CASSLAGGAYEQYF.

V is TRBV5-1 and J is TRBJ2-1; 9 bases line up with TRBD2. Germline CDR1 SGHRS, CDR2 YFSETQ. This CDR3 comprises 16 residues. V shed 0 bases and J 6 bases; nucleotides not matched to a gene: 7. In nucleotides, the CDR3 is TGCGCCAGCAGCTTGGCCGTCGGCGGGGGGGCCAATGAGCAGTTCTTC. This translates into CASSLAVGGGANEQFF.

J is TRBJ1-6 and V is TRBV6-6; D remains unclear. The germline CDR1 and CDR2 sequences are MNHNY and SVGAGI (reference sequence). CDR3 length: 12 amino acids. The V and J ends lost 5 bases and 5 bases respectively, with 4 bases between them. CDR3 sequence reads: CASSPNNSPLHF. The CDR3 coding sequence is TGTGCCAGCAGTCCCAATAATTCACCCCTCCACTTT.

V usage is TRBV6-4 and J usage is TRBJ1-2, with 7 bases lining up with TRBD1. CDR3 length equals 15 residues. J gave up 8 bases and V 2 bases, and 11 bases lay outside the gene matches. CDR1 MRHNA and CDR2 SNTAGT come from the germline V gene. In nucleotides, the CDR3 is TGTGCCAGCAGTGACAGAGAAGGACAGGTTAGGGGCTACACCTTC. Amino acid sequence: CASSDREGQVRGYTF.

As DNA, the CDR3 is TGTGCCAGCAGTTTATATGGCCTCGCGGGGGCTCTCTACAATGAGCAGTTCTTC. This codes for CASSLYGLAGALYNEQFF. The rearrangement links TRBV27 to TRBJ2-1, with a tentative D call TRBD2 (7 bases). There are 18 residues in the CDR3. Trimming shortened V by 1 base and J by 3 bases, and 19 bases separated the two germline ends. In germline, CDR1 is MNHEY, CDR2 SMNVEV (reference sequence).